This TCR beta chain came from a study of blood T cell repertoires in COVID-19. The CDR3 is 13 amino acids. Trimming stripped 5 bases from V and 5 bases from J, with 13 bases between. From germline, CDR1 is SGHRS and CDR2 YFSETQ. Sequenced by immunoSEQ multiplex PCR; TCRdb stores in-frame clones only, minus some. The repertoire includes about 280,000 clones, 88% of them detected once, and approximately 1% sits in the top ten. The sample holds one count of this clone. The receptor's source is a woman in her twenties or thirties who had recovered from COVID-19. This chain uses TRBV5-1 with TRBJ2-5; D ambiguous. Sequencing was performed on PBMCs or T cells enriched from blood (not recorded which). The CDR3 region is CASSPTVPETQYF. The CDR3 DNA sequence: TGCGCCAGCAGTCCCACGGTACCGGAGACCCAGTACTTC.